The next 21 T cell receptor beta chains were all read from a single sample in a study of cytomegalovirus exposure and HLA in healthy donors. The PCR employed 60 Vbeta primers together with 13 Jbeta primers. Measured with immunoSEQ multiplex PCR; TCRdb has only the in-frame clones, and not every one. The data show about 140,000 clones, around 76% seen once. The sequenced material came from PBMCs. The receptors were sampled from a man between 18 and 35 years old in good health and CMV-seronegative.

The CDR3 coding sequence is TGTGCCAGCAGAGACAGGGGGCTGAACACTGAAGCTTTCTTT. As protein: CASRDRGLNTEAFF. The chain employs TRBV2 and TRBJ1-1, with 10 nucleotides matching TRBD1. The CDR3 has 14 amino acids. V lost 6 bases, J lost 0 bases, and 1 base stayed unmatched. Germline lookup yields CDR1 SNHLY and CDR2 FYNNEI.

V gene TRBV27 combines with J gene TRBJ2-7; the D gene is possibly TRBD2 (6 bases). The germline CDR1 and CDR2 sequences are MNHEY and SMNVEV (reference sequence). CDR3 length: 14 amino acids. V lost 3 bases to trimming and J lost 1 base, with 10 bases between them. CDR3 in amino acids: CASSFGGGSYEQYF. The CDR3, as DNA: TGTGCCAGCAGTTTTGGGGGAGGATCCTACGAGCAGTACTTC.

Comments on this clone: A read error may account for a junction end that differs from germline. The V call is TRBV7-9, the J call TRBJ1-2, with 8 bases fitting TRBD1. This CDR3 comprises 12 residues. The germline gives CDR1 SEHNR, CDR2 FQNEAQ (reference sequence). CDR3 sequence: CSSSRQGYGYTF. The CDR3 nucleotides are TGTTCCAGCAGCCGACAGGGGTATGGCTACACCTTC. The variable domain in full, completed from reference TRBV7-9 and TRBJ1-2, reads DTGVSQNPRHKITKRGQNVTFRCDPISEHNRLYWYRQTLGQGPEFLTYFQNEAQLEKSRLLSDRFSAERPKGSFSTLEIQRTEQGDSAMYLCSSSRQGYGYTFGSGTRLTVV.

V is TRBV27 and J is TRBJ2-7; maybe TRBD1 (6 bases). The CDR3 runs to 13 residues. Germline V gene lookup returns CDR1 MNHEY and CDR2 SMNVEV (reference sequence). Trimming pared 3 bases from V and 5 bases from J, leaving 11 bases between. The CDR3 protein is CASSFSYRDEQYF. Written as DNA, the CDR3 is TGTGCCAGCAGTTTCAGTTACAGGGACGAGCAGTACTTC.

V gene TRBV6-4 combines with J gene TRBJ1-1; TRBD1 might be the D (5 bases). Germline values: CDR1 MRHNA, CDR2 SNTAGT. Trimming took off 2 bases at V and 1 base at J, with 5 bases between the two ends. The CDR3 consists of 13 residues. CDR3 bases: TGTGCCAGCAGTGACAGGGGGAACACTGAAGCTTTCTTT. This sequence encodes CASSDRGNTEAFF.

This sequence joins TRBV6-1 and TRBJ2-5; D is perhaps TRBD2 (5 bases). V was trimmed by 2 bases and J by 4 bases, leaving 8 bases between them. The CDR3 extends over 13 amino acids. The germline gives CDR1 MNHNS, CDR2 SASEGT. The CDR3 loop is CASSELARETQYF. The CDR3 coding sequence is TGTGCCAGCAGTGAACTAGCACGAGAGACCCAGTACTTC.

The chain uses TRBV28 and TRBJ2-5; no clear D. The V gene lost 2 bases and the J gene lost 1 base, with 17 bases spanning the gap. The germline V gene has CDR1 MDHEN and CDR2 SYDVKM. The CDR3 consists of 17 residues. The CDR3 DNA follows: TGTGCCAGCAGTTTACTGGGCCGCAGCAACCCCCAAGAGACCCAGTACTTC. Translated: CASSLLGRSNPQETQYF.

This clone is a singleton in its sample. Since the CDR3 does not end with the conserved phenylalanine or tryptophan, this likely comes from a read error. The CDR3 is CASSKTGASTEAFV. DNA of the CDR3: TGCGCCAGCAGCAAGACAGGGGCGTCAACTGAAGCTTTCGTT. The V call is TRBV5-1, the J call TRBJ1-1; TRBD1 matches at 8 bases. V lost 4 bases and J lost 5; bases outside the gene matches: 7. The CDR3 sequence is 14 residues long. Germline V CDR1 and CDR2: SGHRS, YFSETQ.

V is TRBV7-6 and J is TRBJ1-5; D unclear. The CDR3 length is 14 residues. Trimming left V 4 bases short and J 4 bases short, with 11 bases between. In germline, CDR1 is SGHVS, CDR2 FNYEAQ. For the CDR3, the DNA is TGTGCCAGCAGCTCCATCGGAGGGAATCAGCCCCAGCATTTT. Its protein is CASSSIGGNQPQHF.

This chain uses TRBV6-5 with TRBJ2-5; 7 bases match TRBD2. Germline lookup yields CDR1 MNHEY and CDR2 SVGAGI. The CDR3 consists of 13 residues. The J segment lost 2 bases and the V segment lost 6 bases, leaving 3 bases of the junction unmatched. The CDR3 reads CASSGRGQETQYF. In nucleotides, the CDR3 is TGTGCCAGCAGCGGGCGGGGGCAAGAGACCCAGTACTTC.

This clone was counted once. The CDR3 DNA is TGTGCCAGCAGCCCAAAACTAGCGGGAGTTGAAGAGCAGTTCTTC. Its protein is CASSPKLAGVEEQFF. The chain combines TRBV7-3 with TRBJ2-1; 11 positions agree with TRBD2. The germline V gene has CDR1 SGHTA and CDR2 FQGTGA. The CDR3 is 15 residues long. The ends lost 5 bases at V and 10 bases at J; junction bases unmatched: 10.

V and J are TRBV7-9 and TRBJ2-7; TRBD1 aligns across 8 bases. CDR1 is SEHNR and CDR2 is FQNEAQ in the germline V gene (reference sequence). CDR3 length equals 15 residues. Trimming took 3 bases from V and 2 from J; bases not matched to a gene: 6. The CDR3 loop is CASSFGQGNTYEQYF. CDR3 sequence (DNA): TGTGCCAGCAGCTTCGGACAGGGAAATACCTACGAGCAGTACTTC. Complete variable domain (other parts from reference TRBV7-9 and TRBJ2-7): DTGVSQNPRHKITKRGQNVTFRCDPISEHNRLYWYRQTLGQGPEFLTYFQNEAQLEKSRLLSDRFSAERPKGSFSTLEIQRTEQGDSAMYLCASSFGQGNTYEQYFGPGTRLTVT.

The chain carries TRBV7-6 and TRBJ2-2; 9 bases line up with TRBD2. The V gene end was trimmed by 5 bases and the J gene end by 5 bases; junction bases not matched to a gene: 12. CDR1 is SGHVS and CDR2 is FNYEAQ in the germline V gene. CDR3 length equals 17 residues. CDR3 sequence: CASSLGAGGPGTGELFF. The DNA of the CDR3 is TGTGCCAGCAGCCTAGGCGCGGGGGGGCCGGGTACCGGGGAGCTGTTTTTT.

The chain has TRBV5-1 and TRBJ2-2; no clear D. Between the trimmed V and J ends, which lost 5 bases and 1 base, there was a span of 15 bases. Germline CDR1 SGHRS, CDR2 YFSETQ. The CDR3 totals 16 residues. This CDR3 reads CASSWAAELNTGELFF. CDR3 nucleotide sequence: TGCGCCAGCAGTTGGGCCGCAGAGCTGAACACCGGGGAGCTGTTTTTT.

The CDR3 loop reads CASRLGMGTEAFF. The CDR3, as DNA: TGTGCCAGCAGACTAGGGATGGGCACTGAAGCTTTCTTT. This sequence joins TRBV7-3 and TRBJ1-1; D is ambiguous. Germline values: CDR1 SGHTA, CDR2 FQGTGA. The CDR3 is 13 residues long. Trimming took off 6 bases at V and 4 bases at J, with 12 bases between the two ends.

This chain's CDR3 is CSARADYGYTF. CDR3 DNA sequence: TGCAGTGCTAGAGCGGACTATGGCTACACCTTC. J is TRBJ1-2 and V is TRBV20-1; D not resolved. The CDR3 is 11 amino acids. Germline V gene sequence: CDR1 DFQATT, CDR2 SNEGSKA (reference sequence). Trimming removed 1 base at V and 3 bases at J, with 3 bases between.

Written as DNA, the CDR3 is TGTGCCAGCAGTTTACGGGAGGGGTTCTCTGGAAACACCATATATTTT. It encodes CASSLREGFSGNTIYF. The chain recombines TRBV27 with TRBJ1-3, with a tentative D call TRBD1 (5 bases). This CDR3 region has 16 residues. Trimming shortened V by 2 bases and J by 0 bases, and 11 bases separated the two germline ends. In germline, CDR1 is MNHEY, CDR2 SMNVEV (reference sequence).

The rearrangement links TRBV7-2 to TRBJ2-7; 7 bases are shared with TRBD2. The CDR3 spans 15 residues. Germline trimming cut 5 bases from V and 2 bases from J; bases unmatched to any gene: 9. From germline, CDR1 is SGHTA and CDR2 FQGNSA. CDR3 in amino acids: CASSPSPGGAYEQYF. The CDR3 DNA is TGTGCCAGCAGCCCCTCCCCGGGAGGCGCCTACGAGCAGTACTTC.

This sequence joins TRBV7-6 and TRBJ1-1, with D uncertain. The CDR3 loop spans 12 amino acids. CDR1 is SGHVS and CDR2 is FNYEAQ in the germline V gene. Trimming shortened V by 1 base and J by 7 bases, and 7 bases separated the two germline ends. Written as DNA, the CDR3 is TGTGCCAGCAGCTTAGGAACAAGTGAAGCTTTCTTT. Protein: CASSLGTSEAFF.

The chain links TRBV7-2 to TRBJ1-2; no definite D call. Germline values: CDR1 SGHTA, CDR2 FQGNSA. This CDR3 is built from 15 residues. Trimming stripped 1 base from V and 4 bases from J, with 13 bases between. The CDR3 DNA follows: TGTGCCAGCAGCTTAGGGGCAGGAACATCCTATGGCTACACCTTC. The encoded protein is CASSLGAGTSYGYTF.

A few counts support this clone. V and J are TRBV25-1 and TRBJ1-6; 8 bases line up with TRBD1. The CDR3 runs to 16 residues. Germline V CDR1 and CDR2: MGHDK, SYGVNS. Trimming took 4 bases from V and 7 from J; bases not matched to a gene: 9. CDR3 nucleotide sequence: TGTGCCAGCAGTGGTCGGACAGGGTCGAGGAATTCACCCCTCCACTTT. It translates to CASSGRTGSRNSPLHF. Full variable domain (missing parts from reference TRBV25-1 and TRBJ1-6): EADIYQTPRYLVIGTGKKITLECSQTMGHDKMYWYQQDPGMELHLIHYSYGVNSTEKGDLSSESTVSRIRTEHFPLTLESARPSHTSQYLCASSGRTGSRNSPLHFGNGTRLTVT.